A single sample gave rise to the 2 T cell receptor beta chains below, sequenced in a study of naive and memory T cell subsets. An equimolar mix of two oligonucleotides served as the beta constant-region primer for TRBC1 and TRBC2. Nested alpha and beta constant-region primers with the SP2 primer drove four PCR rounds on ligated cDNA. MiXCR, run by TCRdb on the UMI-ligation and nested PCR reads, gives a single entry per CDR3 protein. Among roughly 99,000 distinct CDR3 sequences listed, roughly 12% were seen once. Notes on the study in general: Naive repertoires, especially CD8, held a few larger clonotypes, possibly memory cells re-expressing CD45RA.

Their target antigens are unknown. The sequenced sample was naive CD4+ T cells from blood. Every receptor here comes from a human donor in good health.

This clonotype was detected only a few times. The chain uses TRBV6-2 or TRBV6-3 and TRBJ2-7, with 8 bases fitting TRBD1. The CDR3 loop spans 14 amino acids. Germline-derived CDR1 and CDR2 are MNHEY and SVGEGT. V dropped 6 bases and J dropped 5; count of bases not matched to a gene: 9. The CDR3 DNA reads as TGTGCCAGCAGGGACCAGGGGGCAGGCCACGAGCAGTACTTC. It specifies CASRDQGAGHEQYF.

The chain joins TRBV30 to TRBJ2-3; tentatively, D is TRBD2 (7 bases). This CDR3 region has 16 residues. Trimming left V 4 bases short and J 0 bases short, with 17 bases between. Germline CDR1 GTSNPN, CDR2 SVGIG (reference sequence). CDR3 in DNA: TGTGCCTGGACACAGGGAAGCGGGACCAGCACAGATACGCAGTATTTT. It is translated as CAWTQGSGTSTDTQYF. The full variable domain, with the rest looked up from reference TRBV30 and TRBJ2-3, is SQTIHQWPATLVQPVGSPLSLECTVEGTSNPNLYWYRQAAGRGLQLLFYSVGIGQISSEVPQNLSASRPQDRQFILSSKKLLLSDSGFYLCAWTQGSGTSTDTQYFGPGTRLTVL.